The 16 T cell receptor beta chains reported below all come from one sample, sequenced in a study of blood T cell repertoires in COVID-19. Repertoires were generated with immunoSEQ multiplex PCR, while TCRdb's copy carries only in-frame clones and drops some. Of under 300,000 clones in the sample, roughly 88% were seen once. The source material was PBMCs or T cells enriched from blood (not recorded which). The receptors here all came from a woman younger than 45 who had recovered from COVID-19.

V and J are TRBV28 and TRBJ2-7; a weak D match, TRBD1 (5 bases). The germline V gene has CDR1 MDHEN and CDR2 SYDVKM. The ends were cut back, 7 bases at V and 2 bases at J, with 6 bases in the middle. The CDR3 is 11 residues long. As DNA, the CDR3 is TGTGCCAGCAAAGGGGCCTACGAGCAGTACTTC. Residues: CASKGAYEQYF.

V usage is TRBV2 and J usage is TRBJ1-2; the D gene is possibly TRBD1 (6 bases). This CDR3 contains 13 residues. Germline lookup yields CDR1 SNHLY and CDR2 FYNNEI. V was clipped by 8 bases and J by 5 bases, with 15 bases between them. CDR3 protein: CASHRTVLYGYTF. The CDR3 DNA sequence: TGTGCCAGCCATCGGACAGTTTTATATGGCTACACCTTC.

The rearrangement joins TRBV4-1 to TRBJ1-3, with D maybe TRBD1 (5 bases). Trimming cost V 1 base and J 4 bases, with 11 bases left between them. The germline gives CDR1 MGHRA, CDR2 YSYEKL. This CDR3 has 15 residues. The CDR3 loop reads CASSQAEGHGNTIYF. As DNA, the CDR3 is TGCGCCAGCAGCCAAGCGGAGGGGCACGGAAACACCATATATTTT.

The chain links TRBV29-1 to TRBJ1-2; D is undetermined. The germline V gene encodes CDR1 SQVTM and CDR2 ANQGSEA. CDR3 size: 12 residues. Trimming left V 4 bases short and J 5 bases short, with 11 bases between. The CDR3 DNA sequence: TGCAGCGTTGTGTCGCAAGCGTATGGCTACACCTTC. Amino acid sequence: CSVVSQAYGYTF.

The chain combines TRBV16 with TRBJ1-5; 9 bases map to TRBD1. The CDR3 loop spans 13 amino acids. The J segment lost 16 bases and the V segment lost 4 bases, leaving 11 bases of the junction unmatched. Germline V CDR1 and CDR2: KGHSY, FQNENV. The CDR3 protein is CASSPTQGAWFHF. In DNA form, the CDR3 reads TGTGCCAGCAGCCCCACACAGGGGGCTTGGTTCCATTTT.

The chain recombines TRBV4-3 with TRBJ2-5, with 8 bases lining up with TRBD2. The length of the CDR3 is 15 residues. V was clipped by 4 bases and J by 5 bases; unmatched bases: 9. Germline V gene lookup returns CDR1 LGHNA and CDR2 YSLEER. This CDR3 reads CASSPHVSGGETQYF. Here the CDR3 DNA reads TGCGCCAGCAGCCCCCATGTGAGCGGGGGTGAGACCCAGTACTTC.

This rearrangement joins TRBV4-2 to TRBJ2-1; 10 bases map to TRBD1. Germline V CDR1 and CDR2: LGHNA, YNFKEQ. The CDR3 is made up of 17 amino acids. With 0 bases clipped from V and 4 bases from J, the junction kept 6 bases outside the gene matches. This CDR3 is CASSQDWTGGGYNEQFF. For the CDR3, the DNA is TGTGCCAGCAGCCAAGATTGGACAGGGGGGGGATACAATGAGCAGTTCTTC.

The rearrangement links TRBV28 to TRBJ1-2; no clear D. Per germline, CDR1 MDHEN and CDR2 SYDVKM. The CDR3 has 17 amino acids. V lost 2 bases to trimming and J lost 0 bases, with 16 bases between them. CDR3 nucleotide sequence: TGTGCCAGCAGTTTAGGTCACAGATTCCGAGCTAACTATGGCTACACCTTC. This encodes CASSLGHRFRANYGYTF.

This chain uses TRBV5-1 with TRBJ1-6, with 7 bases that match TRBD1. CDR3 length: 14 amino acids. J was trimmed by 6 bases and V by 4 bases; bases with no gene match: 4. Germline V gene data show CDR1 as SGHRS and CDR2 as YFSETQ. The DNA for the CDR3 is TGCGCCAGCAGCCCGACAGGGAGTAATTCACCCCTCCACTTT. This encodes CASSPTGSNSPLHF.

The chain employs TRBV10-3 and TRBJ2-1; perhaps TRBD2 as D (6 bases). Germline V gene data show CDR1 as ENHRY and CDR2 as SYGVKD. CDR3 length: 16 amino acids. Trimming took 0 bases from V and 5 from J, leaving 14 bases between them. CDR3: CAISESAGFVHNEQFF. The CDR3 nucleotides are TGTGCCATCAGTGAGTCGGCGGGGTTCGTCCACAATGAGCAGTTCTTC.

Written as DNA, the CDR3 is TGCGCCAGCAGCCACGGCTATGGACAGGGAACTAACTATGGCTACACCTTC. Translation: CASSHGYGQGTNYGYTF. V usage is TRBV4-3 and J usage is TRBJ1-2; TRBD1 matches at 8 bases. V was clipped by 3 bases and J by 0 bases; unmatched bases: 9. Germline V gene lookup returns CDR1 LGHNA and CDR2 YSLEER. The CDR3 is 17 amino acids.

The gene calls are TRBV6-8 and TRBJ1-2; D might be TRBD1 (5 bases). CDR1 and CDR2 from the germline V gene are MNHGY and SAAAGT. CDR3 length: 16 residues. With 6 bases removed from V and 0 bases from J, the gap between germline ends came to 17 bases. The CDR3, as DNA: TGTGCCAGCAGGGTGGCAGGGAAGTCGCCTAACTATGGCTACACCTTC. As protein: CASRVAGKSPNYGYTF.

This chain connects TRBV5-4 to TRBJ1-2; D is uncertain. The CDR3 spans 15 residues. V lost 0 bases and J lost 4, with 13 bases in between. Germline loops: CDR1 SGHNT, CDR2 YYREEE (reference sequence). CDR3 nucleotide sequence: TGTGCCAGCAGCTTGGGACACCTTCCAATCTATGGCTACACCTTC. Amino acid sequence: CASSLGHLPIYGYTF.

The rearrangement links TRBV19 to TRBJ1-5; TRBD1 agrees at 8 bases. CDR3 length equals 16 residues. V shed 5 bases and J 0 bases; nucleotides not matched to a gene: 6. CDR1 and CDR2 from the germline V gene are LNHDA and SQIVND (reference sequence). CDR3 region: CASSPGQGYSNQPQHF. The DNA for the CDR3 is TGTGCCAGTAGTCCAGGACAGGGATATAGCAATCAGCCCCAGCATTTT.

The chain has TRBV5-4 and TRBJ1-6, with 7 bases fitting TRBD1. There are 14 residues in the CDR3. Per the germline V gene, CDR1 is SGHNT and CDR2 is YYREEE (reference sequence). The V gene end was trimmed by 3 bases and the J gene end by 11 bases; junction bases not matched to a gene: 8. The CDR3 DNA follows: TGTGCCAGCAGCTCAACAGGGGTTATGACACCCCTCCACTTT. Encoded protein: CASSSTGVMTPLHF.

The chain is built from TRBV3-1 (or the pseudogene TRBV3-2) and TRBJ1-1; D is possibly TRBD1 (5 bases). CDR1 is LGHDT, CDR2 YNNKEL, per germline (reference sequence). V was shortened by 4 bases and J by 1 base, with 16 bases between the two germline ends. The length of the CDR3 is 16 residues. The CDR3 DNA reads TGTGCCAGCAGCCCTTTTGGGGGGGATACGAACACTGAAGCTTTCTTT. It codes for CASSPFGGDTNTEAFF.